Shown below are 5 T cell receptor beta chains from a single sample sequenced in a study of blood T cell repertoires in COVID-19. Clones were sequenced by immunoSEQ multiplex PCR, and TCRdb holds only the in-frame ones, with some missing. The sample consists of 200,000 to 300,000 clones, around 82% of them appearing once. The source material was peripheral blood. The receptors were sampled from a woman in her 70s with acute or convalescent COVID-19.

This sequence joins TRBV10-3 and TRBJ1-2; the D is unclear. The CDR3 extends over 12 amino acids. Germline V gives CDR1 ENHRY, CDR2 SYGVKD. The V end was cut by 10 bases, the J end by 0 bases, with 9 bases between. This CDR3 is CATANPNYGYTF. CDR3 nucleotides: TGTGCCACCGCTAACCCTAACTATGGCTACACCTTC.

The chain has TRBV7-8 and TRBJ2-7; 7 positions match TRBD1. The CDR3 contains 14 residues. Germline CDR1 and CDR2: SGHVS and FQNEAQ. V shed 5 bases and J 1 base; nucleotides not matched to a gene: 5. CDR3 in DNA: TGTGCCAGCAGCCGACAGGGAAGGTCCTACGAGCAGTACTTC. Its protein product is CASSRQGRSYEQYF.

The rearrangement uses TRBV24-1 and TRBJ2-3, with TRBD2 as a possible D gene (5 bases). V gave up 1 base and J gave up 0 bases, with 10 bases separating them. The germline V gene has CDR1 KGHDR and CDR2 SFDVKD. CDR3 length equals 16 residues. Here the CDR3 reads CATSDFKRTSTDTQYF. For the CDR3, the DNA is TGTGCCACCAGTGATTTTAAACGGACTAGCACAGATACGCAGTATTTT.

The J gene is TRBJ1-6, the V gene TRBV27; D is ambiguous. Trimming took off 7 bases at V and 9 bases at J, with 19 bases between the two ends. Germline CDR1 and CDR2: MNHEY and SMNVEV (reference sequence). This CDR3 contains 15 residues. CDR3 DNA: TGTGCCAGCACCCCCTCGGGGAGTTGGGGTTCACCCCTCCACTTT. Amino acids: CASTPSGSWGSPLHF.

This clone was seen at least ten times. The rearrangement joins TRBV28 to TRBJ2-7; unclear D gene. V was cut by 8 bases and J by 2 bases, with 7 bases left in between. CDR1 is MDHEN and CDR2 is SYDVKM in the germline V gene. The CDR3 has 11 amino acids. The chain's CDR3 is CASGRTYEQYF. CDR3 bases: TGTGCCAGCGGCAGAACCTACGAGCAGTACTTC.